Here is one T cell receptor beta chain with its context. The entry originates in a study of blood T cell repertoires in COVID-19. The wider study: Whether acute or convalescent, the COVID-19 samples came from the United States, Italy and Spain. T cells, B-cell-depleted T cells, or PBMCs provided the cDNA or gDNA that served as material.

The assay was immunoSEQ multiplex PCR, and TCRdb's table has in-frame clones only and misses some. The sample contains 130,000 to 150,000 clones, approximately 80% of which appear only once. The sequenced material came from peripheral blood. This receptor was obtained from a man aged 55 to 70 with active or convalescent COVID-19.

The DNA for the CDR3 is TGTGCCAGCAGCCAAGGTGGCCGTGAAGCTTTCTTT. Translated: CASSQGGREAFF. The chain combines TRBV3-1 (or the pseudogene TRBV3-2) with TRBJ1-1; unclear D gene. The CDR3 is made up of 12 amino acids. The germline V gene has CDR1 LGHDT and CDR2 YNNKEL (reference sequence). The V gene lost 1 base and the J gene lost 7 bases, with 7 bases spanning the gap.